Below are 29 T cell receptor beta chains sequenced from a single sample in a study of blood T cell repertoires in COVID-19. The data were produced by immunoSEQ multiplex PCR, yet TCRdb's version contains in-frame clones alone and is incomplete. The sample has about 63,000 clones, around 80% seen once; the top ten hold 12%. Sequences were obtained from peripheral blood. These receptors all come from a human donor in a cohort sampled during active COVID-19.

The CDR3 coding sequence is TGTGCCAGCAGTTACTCGATAACAGCCTCCTACGAGCAGTACTTC. This gives the protein CASSYSITASYEQYF. The rearrangement joins TRBV6-5 to TRBJ2-7, with unresolved D. Germline CDR1 MNHEY, CDR2 SVGAGI. This CDR3 contains 15 residues. V was shortened by 0 bases and J by 0 bases, with 9 bases between the two germline ends.

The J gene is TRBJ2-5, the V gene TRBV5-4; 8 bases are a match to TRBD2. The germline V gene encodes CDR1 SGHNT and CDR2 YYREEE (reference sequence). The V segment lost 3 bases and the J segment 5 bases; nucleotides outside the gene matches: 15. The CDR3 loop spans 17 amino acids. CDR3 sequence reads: CASSYKTQGLGGETQYF. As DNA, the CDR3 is TGTGCCAGCAGCTATAAAACCCAGGGACTAGGTGGGGAGACCCAGTACTTC.

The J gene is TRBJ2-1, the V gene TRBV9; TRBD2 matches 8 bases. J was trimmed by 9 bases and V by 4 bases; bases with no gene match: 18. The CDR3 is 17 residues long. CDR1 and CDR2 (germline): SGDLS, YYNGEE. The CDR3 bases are TGTGCCAGCAGCCCCTTGGCGGCAGCGGGAGAGGGTGGTGAGCAGTTCTTC. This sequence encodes CASSPLAAAGEGGEQFF.

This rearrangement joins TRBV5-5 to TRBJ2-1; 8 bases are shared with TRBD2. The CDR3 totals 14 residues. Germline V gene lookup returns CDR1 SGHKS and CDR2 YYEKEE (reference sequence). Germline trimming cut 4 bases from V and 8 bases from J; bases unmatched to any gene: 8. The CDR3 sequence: CASSPGLARYEQFF. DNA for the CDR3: TGTGCCAGCAGCCCTGGACTAGCCAGATATGAGCAGTTCTTC.

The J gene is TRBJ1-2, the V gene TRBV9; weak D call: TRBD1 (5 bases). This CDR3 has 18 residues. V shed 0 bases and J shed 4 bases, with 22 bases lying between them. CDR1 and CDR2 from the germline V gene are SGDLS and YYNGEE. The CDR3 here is CASSVGVAGVGRFYGYTF. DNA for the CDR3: TGTGCCAGCAGCGTAGGGGTGGCGGGGGTAGGAAGATTCTATGGCTACACCTTC.

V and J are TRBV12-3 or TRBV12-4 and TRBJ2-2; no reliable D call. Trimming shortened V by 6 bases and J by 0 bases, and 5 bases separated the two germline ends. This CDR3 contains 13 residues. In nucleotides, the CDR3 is TGTGCCAGCAGGAACTCGAACACCGGGGAGCTGTTTTTT. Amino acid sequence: CASRNSNTGELFF.

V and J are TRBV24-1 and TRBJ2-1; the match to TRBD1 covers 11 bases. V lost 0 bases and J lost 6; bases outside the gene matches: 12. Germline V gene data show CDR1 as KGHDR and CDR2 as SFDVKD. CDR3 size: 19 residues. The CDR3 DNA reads TGTGCCACCAGTGATTTGCCGGACAGGGGGCCTTATCAATTCAATGAGCAGTTCTTC. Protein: CATSDLPDRGPYQFNEQFF.

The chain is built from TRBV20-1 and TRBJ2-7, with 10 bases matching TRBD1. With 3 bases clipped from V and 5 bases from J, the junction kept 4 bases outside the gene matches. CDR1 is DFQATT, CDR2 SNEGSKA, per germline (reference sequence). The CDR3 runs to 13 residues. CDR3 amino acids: CSASGGQGNEQYF. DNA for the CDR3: TGCAGTGCTAGTGGGGGACAGGGGAACGAGCAGTACTTC.

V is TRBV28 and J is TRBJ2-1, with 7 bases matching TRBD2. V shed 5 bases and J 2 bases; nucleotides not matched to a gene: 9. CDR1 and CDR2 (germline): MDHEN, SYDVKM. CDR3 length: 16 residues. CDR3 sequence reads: CASSNDREAPYNEQFF. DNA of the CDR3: TGTGCCAGCAGTAACGACCGGGAGGCCCCCTACAATGAGCAGTTCTTC.

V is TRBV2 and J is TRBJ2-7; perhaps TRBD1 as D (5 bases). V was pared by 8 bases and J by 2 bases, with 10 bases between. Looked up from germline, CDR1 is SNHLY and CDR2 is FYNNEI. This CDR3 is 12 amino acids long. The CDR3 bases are TGTGCCAGCGGACAAATTGCCTACGAGCAGTACTTC. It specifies CASGQIAYEQYF.

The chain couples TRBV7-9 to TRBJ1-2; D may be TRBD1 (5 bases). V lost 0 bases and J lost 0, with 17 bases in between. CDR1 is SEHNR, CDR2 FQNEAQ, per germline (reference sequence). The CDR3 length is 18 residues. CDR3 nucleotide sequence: TGTGCCAGCAGCTTAGCGGCAGGGAGGAGAGGGGCTAACTATGGCTACACCTTC. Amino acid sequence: CASSLAAGRRGANYGYTF.

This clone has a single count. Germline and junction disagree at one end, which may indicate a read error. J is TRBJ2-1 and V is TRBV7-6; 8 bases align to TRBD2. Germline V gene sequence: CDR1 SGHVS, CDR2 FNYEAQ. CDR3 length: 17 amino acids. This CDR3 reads CASSLLAGRGGHNQQFF. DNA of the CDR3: TGTGCCAGCAGCTTATTAGCGGGGCGCGGGGGGCACAATCAGCAGTTCTTC.

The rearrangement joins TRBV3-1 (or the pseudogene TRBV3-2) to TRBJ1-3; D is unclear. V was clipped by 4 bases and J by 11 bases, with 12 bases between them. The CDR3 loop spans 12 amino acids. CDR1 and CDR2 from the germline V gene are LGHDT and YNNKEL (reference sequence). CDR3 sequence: CASSRTSGAIYF. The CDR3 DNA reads TGTGCCAGCAGCCGAACCAGTGGAGCCATATATTTT.

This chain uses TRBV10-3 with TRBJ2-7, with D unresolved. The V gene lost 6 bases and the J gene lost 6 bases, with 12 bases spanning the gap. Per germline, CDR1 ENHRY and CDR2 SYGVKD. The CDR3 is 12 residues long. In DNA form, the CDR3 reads TGTGCCATCAGCGTGACAAGCCTCGAGCAGTACTTC. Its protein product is CAISVTSLEQYF.

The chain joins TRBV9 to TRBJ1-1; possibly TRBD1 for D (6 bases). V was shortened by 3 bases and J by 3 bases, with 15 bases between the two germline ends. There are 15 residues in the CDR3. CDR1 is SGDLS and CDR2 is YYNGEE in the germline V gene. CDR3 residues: CASSDGDTLDTEAFF. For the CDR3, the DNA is TGTGCCAGCAGCGATGGGGACACCCTAGACACTGAAGCTTTCTTT.

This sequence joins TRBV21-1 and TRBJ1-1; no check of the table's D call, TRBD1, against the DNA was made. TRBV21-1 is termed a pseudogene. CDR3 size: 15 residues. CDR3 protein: CARTLGQGRSTEAFF. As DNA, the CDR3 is TGTGCCCGAACACTCGGTCAGGGAAGGAGCACTGAAGCTTTCTTT.

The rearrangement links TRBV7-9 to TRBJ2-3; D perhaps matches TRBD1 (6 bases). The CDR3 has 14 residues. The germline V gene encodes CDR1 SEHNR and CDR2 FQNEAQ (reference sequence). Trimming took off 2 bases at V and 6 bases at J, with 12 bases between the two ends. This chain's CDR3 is CASSLTGPGDTQYF. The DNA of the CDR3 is TGTGCCAGCAGCTTAACAGGGCCAGGGGATACGCAGTATTTT. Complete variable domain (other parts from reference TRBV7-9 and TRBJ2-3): DTGVSQNPRHKITKRGQNVTFRCDPISEHNRLYWYRQTLGQGPEFLTYFQNEAQLEKSRLLSDRFSAERPKGSFSTLEIQRTEQGDSAMYLCASSLTGPGDTQYFGPGTRLTVL.

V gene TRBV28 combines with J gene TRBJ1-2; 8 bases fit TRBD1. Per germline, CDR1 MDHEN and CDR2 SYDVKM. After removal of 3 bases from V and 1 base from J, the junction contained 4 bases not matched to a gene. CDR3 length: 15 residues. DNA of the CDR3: TGTGCCAGCAGTTTCGGGGACAGGATTAACTATGGCTACACCTTC. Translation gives CASSFGDRINYGYTF.

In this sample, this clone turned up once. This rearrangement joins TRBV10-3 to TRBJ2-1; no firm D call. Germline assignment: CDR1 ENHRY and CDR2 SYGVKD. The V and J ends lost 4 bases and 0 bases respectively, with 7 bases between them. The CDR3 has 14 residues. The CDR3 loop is CAISGLPSYNEQFF. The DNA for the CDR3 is TGTGCCATCAGTGGGCTGCCCTCCTACAATGAGCAGTTCTTC.

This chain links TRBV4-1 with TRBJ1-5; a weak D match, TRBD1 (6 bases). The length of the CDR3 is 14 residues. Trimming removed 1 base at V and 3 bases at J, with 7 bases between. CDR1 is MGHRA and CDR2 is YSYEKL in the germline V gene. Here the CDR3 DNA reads TGCGCCAGCAGCCAAGGACAGGCCAATCAGCCCCAGCATTTT. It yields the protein CASSQGQANQPQHF.

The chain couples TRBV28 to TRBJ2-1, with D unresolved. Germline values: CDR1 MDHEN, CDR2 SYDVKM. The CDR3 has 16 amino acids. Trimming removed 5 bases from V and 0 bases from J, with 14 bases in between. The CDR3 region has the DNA TGTGCCAGCAGTCCCCGCGAGATGGTCTCCTACAATGAGCAGTTCTTC. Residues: CASSPREMVSYNEQFF.

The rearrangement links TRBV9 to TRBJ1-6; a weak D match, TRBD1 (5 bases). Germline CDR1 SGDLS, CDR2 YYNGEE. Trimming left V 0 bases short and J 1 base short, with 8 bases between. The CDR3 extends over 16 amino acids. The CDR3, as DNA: TGTGCCAGCAGCGTAGGGGGCCTGTCCTATAATTCACCCCTCCACTTT. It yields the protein CASSVGGLSYNSPLHF.

The CDR3 here is CASSQEWGGRFYEQYF. For the CDR3, the DNA is TGTGCCAGCAGCCAAGAGTGGGGGGGGCGCTTTTACGAGCAGTACTTC. The chain links TRBV4-2 to TRBJ2-7, with a possible D match to TRBD2 (7 bases). Per the germline V gene, CDR1 is LGHNA and CDR2 is YNFKEQ. Trimming pared 0 bases from V and 4 bases from J, leaving 16 bases between. This CDR3 is built from 16 residues.

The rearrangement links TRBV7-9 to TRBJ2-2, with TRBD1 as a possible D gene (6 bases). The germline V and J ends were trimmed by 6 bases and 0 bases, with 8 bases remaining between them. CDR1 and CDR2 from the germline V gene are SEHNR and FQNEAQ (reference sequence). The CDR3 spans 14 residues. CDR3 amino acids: CASRRQANTGELFF. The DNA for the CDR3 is TGTGCCAGCAGAAGACAGGCGAACACCGGGGAGCTGTTTTTT.

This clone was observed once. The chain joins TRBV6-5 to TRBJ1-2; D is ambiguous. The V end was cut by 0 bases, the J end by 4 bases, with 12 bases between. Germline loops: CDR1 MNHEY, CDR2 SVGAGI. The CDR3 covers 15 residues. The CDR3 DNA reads TGTGCCAGCAGTTACTCCACGCAGGCCCGCTATGGCTACACCTTC. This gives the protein CASSYSTQARYGYTF.

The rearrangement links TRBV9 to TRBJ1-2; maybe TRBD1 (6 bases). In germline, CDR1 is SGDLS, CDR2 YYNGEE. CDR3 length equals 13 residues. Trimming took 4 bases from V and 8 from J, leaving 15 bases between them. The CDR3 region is CASSTSNRVGYTF. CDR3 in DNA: TGTGCCAGCAGCACAAGCAACAGGGTCGGCTACACCTTC.

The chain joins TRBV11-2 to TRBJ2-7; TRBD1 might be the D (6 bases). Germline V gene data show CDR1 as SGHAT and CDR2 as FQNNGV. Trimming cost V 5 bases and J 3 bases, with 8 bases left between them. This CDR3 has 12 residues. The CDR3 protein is CASSRTVYEQYF. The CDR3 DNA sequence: TGTGCCAGCAGCCGGACAGTCTACGAGCAGTACTTC.

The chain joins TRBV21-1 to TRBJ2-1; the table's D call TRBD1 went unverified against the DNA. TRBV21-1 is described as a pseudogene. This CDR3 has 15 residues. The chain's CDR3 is CASSNRTASLNEQFF. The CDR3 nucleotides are TGTGCCAGCAGCAATAGGACAGCTTCCCTCAATGAGCAGTTCTTC.

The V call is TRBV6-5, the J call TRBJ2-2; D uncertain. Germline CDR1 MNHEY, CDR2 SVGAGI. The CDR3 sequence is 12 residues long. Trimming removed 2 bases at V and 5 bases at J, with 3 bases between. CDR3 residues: CASSYATGELFF. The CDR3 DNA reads TGTGCCAGCAGTTACGCGACCGGGGAGCTGTTTTTT.